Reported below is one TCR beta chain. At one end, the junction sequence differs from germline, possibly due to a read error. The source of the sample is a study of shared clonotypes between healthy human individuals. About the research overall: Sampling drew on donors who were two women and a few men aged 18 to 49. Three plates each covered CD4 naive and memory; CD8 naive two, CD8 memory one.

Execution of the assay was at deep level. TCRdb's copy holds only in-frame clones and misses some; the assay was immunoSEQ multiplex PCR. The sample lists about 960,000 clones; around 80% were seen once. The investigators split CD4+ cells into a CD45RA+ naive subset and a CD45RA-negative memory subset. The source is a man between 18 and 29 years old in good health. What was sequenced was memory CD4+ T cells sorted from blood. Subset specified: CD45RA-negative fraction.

CDR3 sequence (DNA): TGTGCCAGCAGCGAAGACAGGGCGGGGCCCCAGCATTTT. This translates into CASSEDRAGPQHF. The chain combines TRBV2 with TRBJ1-5, with 7 bases aligning to TRBD1. The CDR3 is 13 amino acids. Per the germline V gene, CDR1 is SNHLY and CDR2 is FYNNEI.